The entry that follows covers one T cell receptor beta chain sequence. What it binds is not known. This sample stems from a study of response to subunit inactivated influenza vaccine. Study outcomes and limitations: The authors offered the suggestion that each seasonal influenza vaccination recruits few new T cells.

TCRdb processed the RT-PCR reads anew with MiXCR; each CDR3 protein has one entry. The data hold about 500,000 distinct CDR3 sequences, with approximately 7.3% observed a single time. The sample here was PBMCs from blood, taken about 23 months after vaccination. The clonotype comes from a man aged 45-69 years who received an inactivated influenza vaccine.

The CDR3 here is CASSPGQGKVEAFF. In nucleotides, the CDR3 is TGTGCCAGCAGTCCGGGACAGGGTAAAGTTGAAGCTTTCTTT. The J gene is TRBJ1-1, the V gene TRBV6-1; TRBD1 agrees at 9 bases. V shed 5 bases, J shed 7 bases, and the junction held 8 bases outside the gene matches. This CDR3 has 14 residues. CDR1 and CDR2 (germline): MNHNS, SASEGT.